The source of this TCR beta chain is a study of blood T cells in healthy people across ages. This clonotype was detected a few times. The use of a sample-barcoded 5' primer and a J-beta primer mix characterized a second PCR of roughly 7 to 11 cycles. TCRdb re-derived calls from the 5' RACE reads in MiXCR, one entry per CDR3 protein. The data contain fewer than 600,000 distinct CDR3 sequences, about 26% of them singletons. Total RNA was isolated from each sample in quantities of at least 6 micrograms. CDR3 length: 15 residues. Germline values: CDR1 SEHNR, CDR2 FQNEAQ (reference sequence). These sequences were also reported in another study, on T cells of mothers and their children.

This receptor was obtained from a boy between 2 and 10 years old in good health. Sequencing was carried out using blood. This rearrangement joins TRBV7-9 to TRBJ2-5; D possibly corresponds to TRBD2 (6 bases). The J call may be mistaken, given a closer DNA end match to TRBJ2-7. CDR3 coding DNA: TGTGCCAGCAGCGGCAGGCCGCGGGGCTCCTACGAGCAGTACTTC. It encodes CASSGRPRGSYEQYF.